This record covers a single TCR beta chain. This entry is derived from a study of cytomegalovirus exposure and HLA in healthy donors. Study overall: The early release's HLA-typed donors yielded 70 million to 85 million unique TCRs.

Researchers ran the PCR with 60 Vbeta and 13 Jbeta primers. Sequencing was performed with immunoSEQ multiplex PCR; in TCRdb, only in-frame clones are kept and a portion is missing. The sample has about 98,000 clones, around 80% seen once. CDR3 length: 12 amino acids. V was clipped by 3 bases and J by 13 bases, with 15 bases between them. Germline CDR1 SGHDN, CDR2 FVKESK. The chain uses TRBV14 and TRBJ1-1, with a possible D match to TRBD1 (5 bases). Sequenced sample: PBMCs. This TCR was sampled from a man in his forties or fifties in good health and CMV-seronegative. For the CDR3, the DNA is TGTGCCAGCAGCCAGGGGGGGTTGCATTTTTTCTTT. Residues: CASSQGGLHFFF.